Below, 10 T cell receptor beta chains from the same sample are listed, as sequenced in a study of shared clonotypes between healthy human individuals. Assay used: immunoSEQ multiplex PCR; TCRdb lists only in-frame clones, some missing. The table has about 1.1 million clones, roughly 77% seen once. The sequencing input was memory CD4+ T cells from PBMCs. As for subset: CD45RA-negative fraction. The receptor source for this set is a man between 18 and 29 years old in good health. Some clones in this sample may be carry-over from other donors' samples.

The rearrangement links TRBV10-1 to TRBJ2-1, with 10 bases fitting TRBD2. V was clipped by 7 bases and J by 4 bases; unmatched bases: 22. The CDR3 is made up of 20 amino acids. Germline V CDR1 and CDR2: WNHNN, SYGVQD (reference sequence). The CDR3 here is CASTLGQGPLSSGRYNEQFF. The CDR3 region has the DNA TGCGCCAGCACGCTGGGGCAGGGCCCCCTTAGTAGCGGGAGGTACAATGAGCAGTTCTTC.

The chain combines TRBV19 with TRBJ2-4, with 9 bases lining up with TRBD2. Germline CDR1 LNHDA, CDR2 SQIVND (reference sequence). This CDR3 comprises 16 residues. Trimming at V came to 3 bases and at J to 2 bases, leaving 5 bases not matched to a gene. The CDR3 DNA sequence: TGTGCCAGTAGTATTGGGACTAGCTGGTCCAAAAACATTCAGTACTTC. As protein: CASSIGTSWSKNIQYF.

On this clone: Other DNA sequences in this sample translate to the same CDR3. The rearrangement uses TRBV28 and TRBJ1-5; D is ambiguous. CDR3 length equals 12 residues. V was pared by 1 base and J by 6 bases, with 4 bases between. Germline V CDR1 and CDR2: MDHEN, SYDVKM. The CDR3: CASSLLGQPQHF. The CDR3 nucleotides are TGTGCCAGCAGTTTATTAGGTCAGCCCCAGCATTTT.

The chain employs TRBV4-1 and TRBJ2-3; 8 bases agree with TRBD2. Trimming took 2 bases from V and 1 from J; bases not matched to a gene: 5. The CDR3 runs to 16 residues. Germline CDR1 reads MGHRA; CDR2 reads YSYEKL. The CDR3 DNA sequence: TGCGCCAGCAGCCAACAGACTAGCGCACGCACAGATACGCAGTATTTT. Protein: CASSQQTSARTDTQYF.

The sample holds a few counts of this clone. The J gene is TRBJ2-1, the V gene TRBV5-1, with TRBD2 identical over 8 bases. V lost 0 bases, J lost 6 bases, and 8 bases stayed unmatched. Germline assignment: CDR1 SGHRS and CDR2 YFSETQ. CDR3 length: 16 residues. CDR3 region: CASSLARGLGANEQFF. The DNA of the CDR3 is TGCGCCAGCAGCTTGGCCAGGGGACTAGGGGCCAATGAGCAGTTCTTC.

The rearrangement uses TRBV28 and TRBJ1-3; D perhaps matches TRBD1 (5 bases). The ends were cut back, 3 bases at V and 7 bases at J, with 13 bases in the middle. CDR3 length: 14 amino acids. CDR1 MDHEN and CDR2 SYDVKM come from the germline V gene. The CDR3 region is CASSLGGNRNTIYF. In DNA form, the CDR3 reads TGTGCCAGCAGTTTGGGGGGTAATAGGAACACCATATATTTT.

This clone was picked up a small number of times. The chain couples TRBV4-1 to TRBJ2-1, with 9 bases aligning to TRBD2. Germline values: CDR1 MGHRA, CDR2 YSYEKL. V was pared by 0 bases and J by 6 bases, with 9 bases of the junction left unmatched. The CDR3 length is 17 residues. The CDR3 DNA reads as TGCGCCAGCAGCCAAGATCCAGTTCTAGCGGGACCCAATGAGCAGTTCTTC. Translation gives CASSQDPVLAGPNEQFF.

The gene calls are TRBV28 and TRBJ2-5, with 11 bases aligning to TRBD1. The CDR3 length is 16 residues. The germline V gene encodes CDR1 MDHEN and CDR2 SYDVKM. V was clipped by 6 bases and J by 2 bases; unmatched bases: 8. CDR3 in DNA: TGTGCCAGCAGCGAGCCCCGGGACAGGGGGCAAGAGACCCAGTACTTC. Protein: CASSEPRDRGQETQYF.

The gene calls are TRBV30 and TRBJ2-7; no clear D gene. The germline CDR1 and CDR2 sequences are GTSNPN and SVGIG (reference sequence). Trimming left V 1 base short and J 7 bases short, with 8 bases between. The CDR3 has 11 residues. CDR3 DNA sequence: TGTGCCTGGAGTGCCCGACGGGAGCAGTACTTC. Translating it yields CAWSARREQYF.

This chain uses TRBV29-1 with TRBJ1-1, with D maybe TRBD1 (5 bases). Deletions cut 7 bases from V and 5 bases from J, with 17 bases between. Germline values: CDR1 SQVTM, CDR2 ANQGSEA. This CDR3 has 13 amino acids. This chain's CDR3 is CSGLGRQRTEAFF. CDR3 nucleotides: TGCAGCGGGCTGGGACGCCAACGGACTGAAGCTTTCTTT.